This TCR beta chain was profiled in a study of blood T cell repertoires in COVID-19. Per the germline V gene, CDR1 is SEHNR and CDR2 is FQNEAQ (reference sequence). The CDR3 runs 13 residues. Sequencing used immunoSEQ multiplex PCR; TCRdb keeps in-frame clones, though not all of them. Among about 140,000 clones listed, about 80% were seen once. The V gene is TRBV7-9, the J gene TRBJ1-1, with 7 bases fitting TRBD1. This TCR was sampled from a woman aged 45 to 65 who had recovered from COVID-19. Sequences were obtained from PBMCs or T cells enriched from blood (not recorded which). CDR3 DNA: TGTGCTAGCGGAAGGGGGCTGGGGACTGAAGCTTTCTTT. It specifies CASGRGLGTEAFF.